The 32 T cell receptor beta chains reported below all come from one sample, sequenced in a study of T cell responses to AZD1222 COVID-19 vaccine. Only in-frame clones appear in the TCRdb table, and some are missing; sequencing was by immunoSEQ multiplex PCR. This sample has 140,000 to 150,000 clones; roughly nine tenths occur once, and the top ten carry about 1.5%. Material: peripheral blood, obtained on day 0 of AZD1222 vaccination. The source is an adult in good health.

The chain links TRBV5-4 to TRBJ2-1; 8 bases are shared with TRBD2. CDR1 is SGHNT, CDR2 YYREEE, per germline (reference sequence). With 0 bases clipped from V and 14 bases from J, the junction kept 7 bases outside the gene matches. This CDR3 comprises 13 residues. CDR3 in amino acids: CASSLAERELEFF. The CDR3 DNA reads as TGTGCCAGCAGCTTGGCCGAGCGGGAGCTAGAGTTCTTC.

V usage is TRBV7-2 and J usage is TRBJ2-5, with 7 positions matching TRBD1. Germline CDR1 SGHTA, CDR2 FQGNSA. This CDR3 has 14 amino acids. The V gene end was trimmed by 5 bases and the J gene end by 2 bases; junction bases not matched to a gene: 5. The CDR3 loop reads CASSQGTAQETQYF. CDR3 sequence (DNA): TGTGCCAGCAGCCAAGGGACAGCTCAAGAGACCCAGTACTTC.

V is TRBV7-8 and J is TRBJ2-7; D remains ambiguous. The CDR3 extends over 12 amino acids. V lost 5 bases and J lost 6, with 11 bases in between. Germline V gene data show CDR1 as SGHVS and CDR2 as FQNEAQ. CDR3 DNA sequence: TGTGCCAGCAGCCACCCCAATTCCGAGCAGTACTTC. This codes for CASSHPNSEQYF.

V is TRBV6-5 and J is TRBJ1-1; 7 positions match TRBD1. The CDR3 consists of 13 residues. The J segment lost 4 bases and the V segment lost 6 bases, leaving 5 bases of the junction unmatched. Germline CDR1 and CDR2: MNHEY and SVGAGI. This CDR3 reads CASRVTGITEAFF. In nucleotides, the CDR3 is TGTGCCAGCAGGGTGACAGGGATCACTGAAGCTTTCTTT.

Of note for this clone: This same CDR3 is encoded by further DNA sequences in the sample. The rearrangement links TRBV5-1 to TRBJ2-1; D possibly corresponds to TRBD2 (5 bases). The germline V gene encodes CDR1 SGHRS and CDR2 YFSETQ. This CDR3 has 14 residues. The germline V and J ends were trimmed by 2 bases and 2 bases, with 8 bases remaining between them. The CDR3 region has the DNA TGCGCCAGCAGCTTTTCCGGGGCCTACAATGAGCAGTTCTTC. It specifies CASSFSGAYNEQFF.

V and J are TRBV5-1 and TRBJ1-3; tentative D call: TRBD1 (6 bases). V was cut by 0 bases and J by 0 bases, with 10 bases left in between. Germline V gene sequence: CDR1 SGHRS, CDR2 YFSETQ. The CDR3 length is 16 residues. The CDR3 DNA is TGCGCCAGCAGCTTGGGTGGACAGAACTCTGGAAACACCATATATTTT. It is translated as CASSLGGQNSGNTIYF. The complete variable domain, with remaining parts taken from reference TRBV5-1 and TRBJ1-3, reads KAGVTQTPRYLIKTRGQQVTLSCSPISGHRSVSWYQQTPGQGLQFLFEYFSETQRNKGNFPGRFSGRQFSNSRSEMNVSTLELGDSALYLCASSLGGQNSGNTIYFGEGSWLTVV.

The CDR3 sequence: CASSLPGMETEAFF. CDR3 coding DNA: TGTGCCAGCAGTTTACCAGGGATGGAAACTGAAGCTTTCTTT. The V and J genes are TRBV27 and TRBJ1-1, with TRBD1 as a possible D gene (5 bases). This CDR3 has 14 amino acids. V lost 2 bases, J lost 5 bases, and 12 bases lay in between. Per germline, CDR1 MNHEY and CDR2 SMNVEV (reference sequence).

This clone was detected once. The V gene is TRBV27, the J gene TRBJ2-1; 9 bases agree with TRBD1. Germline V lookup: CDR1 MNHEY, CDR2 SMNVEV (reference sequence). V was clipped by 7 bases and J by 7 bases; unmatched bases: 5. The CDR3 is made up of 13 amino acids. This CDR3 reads CASITDRGNEQFF. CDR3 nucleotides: TGTGCCAGCATTACCGACAGGGGGAATGAGCAGTTCTTC.

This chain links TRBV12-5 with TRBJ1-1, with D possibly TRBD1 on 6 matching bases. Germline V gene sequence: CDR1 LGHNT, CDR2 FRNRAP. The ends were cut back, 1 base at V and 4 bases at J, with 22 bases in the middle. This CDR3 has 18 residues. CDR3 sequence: CASGLAGTNRSEGTEAFF. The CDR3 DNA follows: TGTGCTAGTGGTTTGGCCGGGACAAATCGCTCCGAGGGCACTGAAGCTTTCTTT.

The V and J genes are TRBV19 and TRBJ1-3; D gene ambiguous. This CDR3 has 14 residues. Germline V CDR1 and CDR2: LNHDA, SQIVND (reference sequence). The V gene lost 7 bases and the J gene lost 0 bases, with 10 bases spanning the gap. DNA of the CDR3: TGTGCCAGTAAGGAATGGAGCTCTGGAAACACCATATATTTT. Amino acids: CASKEWSSGNTIYF. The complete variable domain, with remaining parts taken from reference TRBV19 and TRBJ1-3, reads DGGITQSPKYLFRKEGQNVTLSCEQNLNHDAMYWYRQDPGQGLRLIYYSQIVNDFQKGDIAEGYSVSREKKESFPLTVTSAQKNPTAFYLCASKEWSSGNTIYFGEGSWLTVV.

The CDR3 here is CASSSQGPTGELFF. The CDR3 DNA reads as TGTGCCAGCTCATCCCAGGGCCCCACCGGGGAGCTGTTTTTT. V gene TRBV18 combines with J gene TRBJ2-2; D is perhaps TRBD1 (5 bases). The germline CDR1 and CDR2 sequences are KGHSH and LQKENI. This CDR3 contains 14 residues. The V and J ends lost 5 bases and 4 bases respectively, with 11 bases between them.

The CDR3 sequence is CASSLALASNYEQYF. DNA for the CDR3: TGTGCCAGCAGTTTAGCCTTGGCTAGCAACTACGAGCAGTACTTC. The chain has TRBV28 and TRBJ2-7; D is perhaps TRBD2 (5 bases). The CDR3 contains 15 residues. V was shortened by 2 bases and J by 3 bases, with 14 bases between the two germline ends. The V gene's germline CDR1 is MDHEN and CDR2 SYDVKM.

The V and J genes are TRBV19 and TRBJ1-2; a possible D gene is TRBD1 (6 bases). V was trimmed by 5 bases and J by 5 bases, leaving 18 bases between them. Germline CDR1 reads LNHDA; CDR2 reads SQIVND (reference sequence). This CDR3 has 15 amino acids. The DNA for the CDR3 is TGTGCCAGTAGTGACCCGCAGGGGCAAAGGTATGGCTACACCTTC. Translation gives CASSDPQGQRYGYTF.

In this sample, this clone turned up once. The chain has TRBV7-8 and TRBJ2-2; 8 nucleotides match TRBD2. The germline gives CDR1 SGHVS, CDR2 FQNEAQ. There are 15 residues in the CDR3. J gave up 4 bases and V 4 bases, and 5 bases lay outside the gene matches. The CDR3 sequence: CASSWSGGSTGELFF. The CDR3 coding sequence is TGTGCCAGCAGCTGGAGCGGGGGAAGCACCGGGGAGCTGTTTTTT.

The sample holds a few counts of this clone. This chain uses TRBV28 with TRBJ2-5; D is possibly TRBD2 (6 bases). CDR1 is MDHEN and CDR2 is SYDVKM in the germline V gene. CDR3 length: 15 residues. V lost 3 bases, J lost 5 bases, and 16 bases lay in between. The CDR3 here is CASSFLEGPRETQYF. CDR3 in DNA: TGTGCCAGCAGTTTCCTGGAGGGCCCTCGGGAGACCCAGTACTTC.

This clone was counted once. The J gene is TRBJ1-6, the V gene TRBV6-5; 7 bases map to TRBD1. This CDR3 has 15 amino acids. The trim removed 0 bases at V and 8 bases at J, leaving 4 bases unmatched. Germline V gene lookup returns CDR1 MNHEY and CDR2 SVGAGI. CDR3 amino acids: CASSYSNRGDSPLHF. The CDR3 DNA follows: TGTGCCAGCAGTTACTCGAACAGGGGTGATTCACCCCTCCACTTT.

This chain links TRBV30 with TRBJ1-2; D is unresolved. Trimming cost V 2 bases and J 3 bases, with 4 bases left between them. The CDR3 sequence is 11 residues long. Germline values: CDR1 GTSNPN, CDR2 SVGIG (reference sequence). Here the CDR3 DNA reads TGTGCCTGGAGTCAATACTATGGCTACACCTTC. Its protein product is CAWSQYYGYTF.

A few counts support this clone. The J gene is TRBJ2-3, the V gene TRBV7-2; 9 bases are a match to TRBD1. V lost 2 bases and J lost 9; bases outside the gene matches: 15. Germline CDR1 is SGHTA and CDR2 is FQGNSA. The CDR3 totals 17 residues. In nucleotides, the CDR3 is TGTGCCAGCAGCTTAAGGAGGGACAGGGTCGTTGGGATGACGCAGTATTTT. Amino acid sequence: CASSLRRDRVVGMTQYF.

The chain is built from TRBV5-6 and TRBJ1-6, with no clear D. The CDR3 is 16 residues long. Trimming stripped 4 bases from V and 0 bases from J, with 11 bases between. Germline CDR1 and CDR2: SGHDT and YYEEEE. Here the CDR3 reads CASSPAGSSYNSPLHF. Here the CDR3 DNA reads TGTGCCAGCAGCCCGGCAGGAAGCTCCTATAATTCACCCCTCCACTTT.

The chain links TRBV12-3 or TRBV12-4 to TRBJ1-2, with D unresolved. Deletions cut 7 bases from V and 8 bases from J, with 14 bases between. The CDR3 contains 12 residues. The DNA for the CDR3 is TGTGCCAGCAACCTCTCTCCCGGGGGCTACACCTTC. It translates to CASNLSPGGYTF.

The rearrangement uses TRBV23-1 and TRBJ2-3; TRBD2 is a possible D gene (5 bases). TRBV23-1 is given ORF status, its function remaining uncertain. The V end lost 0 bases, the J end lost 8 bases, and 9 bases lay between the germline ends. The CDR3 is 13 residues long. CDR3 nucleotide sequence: TGCGCCAGCAGTCAATCATGCGGAGGTACGCAGTATTTT. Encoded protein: CASSQSCGGTQYF.

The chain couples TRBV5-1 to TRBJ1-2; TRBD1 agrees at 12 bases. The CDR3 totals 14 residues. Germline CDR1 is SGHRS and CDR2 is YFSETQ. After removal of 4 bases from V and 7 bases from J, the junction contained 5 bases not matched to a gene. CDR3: CASSGTGGDSGYTF. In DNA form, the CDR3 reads TGCGCCAGCAGCGGGACAGGGGGCGACTCTGGCTACACCTTC.

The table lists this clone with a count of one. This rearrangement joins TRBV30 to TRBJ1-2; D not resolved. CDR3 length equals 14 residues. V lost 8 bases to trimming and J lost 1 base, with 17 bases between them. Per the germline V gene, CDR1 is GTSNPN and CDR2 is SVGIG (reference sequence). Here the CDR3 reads CALEGRRRNYGYTF. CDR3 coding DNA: TGTGCCCTGGAAGGTAGACGCCGTAACTATGGCTACACCTTC.

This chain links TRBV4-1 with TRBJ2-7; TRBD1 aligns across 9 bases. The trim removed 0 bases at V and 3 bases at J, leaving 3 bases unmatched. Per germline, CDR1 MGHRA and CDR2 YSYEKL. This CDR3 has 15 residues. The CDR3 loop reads CASSQEVDRGYEQYF. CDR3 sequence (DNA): TGCGCCAGCAGCCAAGAAGTGGACAGGGGCTACGAGCAGTACTTC.

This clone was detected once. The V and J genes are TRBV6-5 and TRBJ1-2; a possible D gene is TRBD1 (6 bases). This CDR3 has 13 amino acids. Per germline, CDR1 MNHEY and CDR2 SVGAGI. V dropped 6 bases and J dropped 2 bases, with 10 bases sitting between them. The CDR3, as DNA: TGTGCCAGCAGCGCTACAGGGAACTATGGCTACACCTTC. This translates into CASSATGNYGYTF.

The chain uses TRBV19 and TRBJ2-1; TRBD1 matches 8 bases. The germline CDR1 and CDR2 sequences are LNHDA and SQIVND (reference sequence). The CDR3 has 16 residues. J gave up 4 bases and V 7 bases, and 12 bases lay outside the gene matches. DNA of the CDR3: TGTGCCAGTACCGGCTTCGGACAGGGAATGTACAATGAGCAGTTCTTC. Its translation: CASTGFGQGMYNEQFF. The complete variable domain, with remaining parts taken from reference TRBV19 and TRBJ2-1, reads DGGITQSPKYLFRKEGQNVTLSCEQNLNHDAMYWYRQDPGQGLRLIYYSQIVNDFQKGDIAEGYSVSREKKESFPLTVTSAQKNPTAFYLCASTGFGQGMYNEQFFGPGTRLTVL.

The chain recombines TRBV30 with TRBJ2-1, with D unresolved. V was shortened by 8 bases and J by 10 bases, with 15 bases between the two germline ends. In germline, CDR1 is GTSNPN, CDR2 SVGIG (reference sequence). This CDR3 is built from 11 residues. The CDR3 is CAGRRGVEQFF. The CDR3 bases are TGTGCCGGACGACGTGGGGTAGAGCAGTTCTTC.

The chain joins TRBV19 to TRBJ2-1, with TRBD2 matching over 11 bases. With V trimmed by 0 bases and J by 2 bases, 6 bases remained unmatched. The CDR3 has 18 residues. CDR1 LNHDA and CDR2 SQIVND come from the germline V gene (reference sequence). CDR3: CASSIDPSGRPTYNEQFF. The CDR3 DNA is TGTGCCAGTAGTATAGACCCTAGCGGGAGGCCCACCTACAATGAGCAGTTCTTC.

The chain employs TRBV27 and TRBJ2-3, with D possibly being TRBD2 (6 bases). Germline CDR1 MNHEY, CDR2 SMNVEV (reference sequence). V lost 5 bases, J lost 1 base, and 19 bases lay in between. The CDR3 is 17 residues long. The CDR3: CASSPPPGGTRTDTQYF. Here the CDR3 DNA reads TGTGCCAGCAGTCCCCCGCCGGGCGGGACCCGCACAGATACGCAGTATTTT.

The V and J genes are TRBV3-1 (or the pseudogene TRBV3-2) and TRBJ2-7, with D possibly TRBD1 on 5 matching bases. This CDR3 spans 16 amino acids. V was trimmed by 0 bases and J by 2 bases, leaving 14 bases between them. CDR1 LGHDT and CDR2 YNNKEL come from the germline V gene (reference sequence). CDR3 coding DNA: TGTGCCAGCAGCCAAGAAAGGGGCCCGCCTCCCTACGAGCAGTACTTC. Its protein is CASSQERGPPPYEQYF.

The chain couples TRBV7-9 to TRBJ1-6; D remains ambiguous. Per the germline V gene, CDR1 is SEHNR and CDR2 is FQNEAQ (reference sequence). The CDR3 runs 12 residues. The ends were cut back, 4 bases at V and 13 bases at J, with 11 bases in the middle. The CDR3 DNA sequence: TGTGCCAGCAGCTCCTTTAACCCCCCCCTCCACTTT. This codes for CASSSFNPPLHF.

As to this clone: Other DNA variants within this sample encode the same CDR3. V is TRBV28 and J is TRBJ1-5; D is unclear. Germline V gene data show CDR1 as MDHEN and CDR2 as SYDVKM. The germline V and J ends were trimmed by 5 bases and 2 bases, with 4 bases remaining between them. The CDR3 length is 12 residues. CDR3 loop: CASSLGNQPQHF. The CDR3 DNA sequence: TGTGCCAGCAGTCTCGGCAATCAGCCCCAGCATTTT.